This record looks at one T cell receptor (beta chain) sequence and its context. Its antigen is currently unknown. Repertoires were generated with immunoSEQ multiplex PCR, while TCRdb's copy carries only in-frame clones and drops some. The sample contains tens of thousands of clones, 80% to 90% of which appear only once. The record originates from a study of radiotherapy plus CTLA-4 blockade in lung cancer. Study-wide results and caveats: Per reports, early blood T cell clone dynamics, plus interferon-beta, forecast response most strongly. In blood, TCR clones derived from the tumor expanded after radiotherapy plus ipilimumab.

CDR3 size: 16 residues. Losses at the gene ends were 5 bases for V and 6 bases for J; bases not matched to a gene: 12. Germline CDR1 and CDR2: LNHDA and SQIVND (reference sequence). V usage is TRBV19 and J usage is TRBJ1-5, with 8 bases lining up with TRBD1. The clonotype comes from a human donor with non-small cell lung cancer whose response to radiotherapy plus ipilimumab could not be evaluated. Sample: peripheral blood, taken from a patient treated with radiotherapy plus ipilimumab. CDR3 sequence reads: CASSPLQGVTSQPQHF. CDR3 in DNA: TGTGCCAGTAGTCCCTTACAGGGGGTAACGAGTCAGCCCCAGCATTTT.